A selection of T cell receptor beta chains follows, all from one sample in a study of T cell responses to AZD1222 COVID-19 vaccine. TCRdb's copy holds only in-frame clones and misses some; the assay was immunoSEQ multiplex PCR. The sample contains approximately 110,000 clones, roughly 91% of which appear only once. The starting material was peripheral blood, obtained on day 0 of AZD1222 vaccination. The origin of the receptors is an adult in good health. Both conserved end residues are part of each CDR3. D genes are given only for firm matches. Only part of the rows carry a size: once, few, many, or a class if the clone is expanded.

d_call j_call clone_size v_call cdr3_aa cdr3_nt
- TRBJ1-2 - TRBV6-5 CASGPGTYPPYGYTF TGTGCCAGCGGTCCGGGGACCTACCCCCCTTATGGCTACACCTTC
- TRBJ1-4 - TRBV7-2 CASSHSSGAHNEKLFF TGTGCCAGCAGCCACTCGAGTGGGGCCCATAATGAAAAACTGTTTTTT
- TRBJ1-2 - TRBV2 CASRGEVYGGTF TGTGCCAGCCGGGGAGAGGTTTATGGCGGCACCTTC
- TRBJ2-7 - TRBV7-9 CASSAGQTGFAEQYF TGTGCCAGCAGCGCGGGACAGACCGGGTTTGCCGAGCAGTACTTC
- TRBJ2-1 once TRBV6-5 CASSYSVNEQFF TGTGCCAGCAGTTACTCGGTCAATGAGCAGTTCTTC
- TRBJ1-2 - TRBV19 CASSIDLLALGFGGYTF TGTGCCAGTAGTATAGATCTGCTTGCCCTAGGATTCGGGGGCTACACCTTC
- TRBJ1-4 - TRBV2 CASSVEGITNEKLFF TGTGCCAGCAGTGTCGAAGGGATCACTAATGAAAAACTGTTTTTT
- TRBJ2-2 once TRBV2 CASSLLEGGTGELFF TGTGCCAGCAGCCTTCTGGAGGGGGGGACCGGGGAGCTGTTTTTT
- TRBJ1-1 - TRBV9 CASSPRGSGFGTEAFF TGTGCCAGCAGCCCCCGGGGGTCGGGGTTCGGAACTGAAGCTTTCTTT
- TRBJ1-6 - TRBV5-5 CASSLGYGYNSPLHF TGTGCCAGCAGCTTGGGATACGGATATAATTCACCCCTCCACTTT
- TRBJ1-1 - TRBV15 CATSRGRRNTEAFF TGTGCCACCAGCAGAGGCAGGCGGAACACTGAAGCTTTCTTT
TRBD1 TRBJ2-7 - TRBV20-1 CSASRVGQGRDEQYF TGCAGTGCTAGTCGAGTGGGACAGGGGAGGGACGAGCAGTACTTC
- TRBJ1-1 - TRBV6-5 CASRTGGFGTEAFF TGTGCCAGCAGAACGGGGGGTTTCGGCACTGAAGCTTTCTTT
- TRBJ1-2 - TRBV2 CASSLGQDGYTF TGTGCCAGCAGTTTGGGCCAGGATGGCTACACCTTC
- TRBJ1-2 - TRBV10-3 CAIGKQPRGLSNYGYTF TGTGCCATCGGCAAGCAACCCAGGGGCCTTTCTAACTATGGCTACACCTTC
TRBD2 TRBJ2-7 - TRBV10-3 CAISVSGGSPYEQYF TGTGCCATCAGTGTTAGCGGGGGGTCCCCCTACGAGCAGTACTTC
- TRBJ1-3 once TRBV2 CASSPGVGTPNSGNTIYF TGTGCCAGCTCTCCCGGGGTCGGAACACCGAACTCTGGAAACACCATATATTTT
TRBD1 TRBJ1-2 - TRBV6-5 CASSKTGSGYTF TGTGCCAGCAGTAAGACAGGGAGTGGCTACACCTTC
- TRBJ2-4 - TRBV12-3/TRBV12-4 CASSPKNIQYF TGTGCCAGCAGCCCCAAAAACATTCAGTACTTC
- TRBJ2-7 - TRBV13 CASSLGRGAGGYEQYF TGTGCCAGCAGCTTAGGTCGGGGGGCCGGTGGATACGAGCAGTACTTC
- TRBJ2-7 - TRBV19 CATGAGTYEQYF TGTGCCACAGGGGCCGGAACCTACGAGCAGTACTTC
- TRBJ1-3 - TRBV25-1 CASTSPGGIDTIYF TGTGCCAGCACCTCCCCGGGGGGCATAGACACCATATATTTT
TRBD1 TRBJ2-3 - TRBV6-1 CASRKGQDTDTQYF TGTGCCAGCAGAAAGGGACAGGACACAGATACGCAGTATTTT
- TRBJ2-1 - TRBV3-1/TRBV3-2 CASSRIKGGHEQFF TGTGCCAGCAGCCGAATCAAGGGAGGTCATGAGCAGTTCTTC
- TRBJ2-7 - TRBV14 CASSQHPSGEQYF TGTGCCAGCAGCCAGCATCCTTCAGGCGAGCAGTACTTC
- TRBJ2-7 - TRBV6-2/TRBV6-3 CASSYNSPVGGEQYF TGTGCCAGCAGTTACAACTCCCCGGTGGGGGGCGAGCAGTACTTC
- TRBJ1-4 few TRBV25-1 CASSEYKGLLGEKLFF TGTGCCAGCAGTGAATATAAAGGGCTCCTTGGGGAAAAACTGTTTTTT
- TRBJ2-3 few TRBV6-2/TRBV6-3 CASSYLEGAGTDTQYF TGTGCCAGCAGTTACTTGGAGGGGGCTGGCACAGATACGCAGTATTTT
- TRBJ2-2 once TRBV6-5 CASSYRVAGTGELFF TGTGCCAGCAGCTACAGGGTGGCAGGCACCGGGGAGCTGTTTTTT
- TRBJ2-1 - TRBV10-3 CAISESRVLDNEQFF TGTGCCATCAGTGAGTCCAGGGTGTTGGACAATGAGCAGTTCTTC
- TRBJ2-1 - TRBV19 CASEGGMSFGEQFF TGTGCCAGTGAAGGGGGAATGTCATTCGGTGAGCAGTTCTTC
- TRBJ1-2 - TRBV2 CASSAVRRVGYTF TGTGCCAGCAGTGCTGTACGGCGTGTGGGCTACACCTTC
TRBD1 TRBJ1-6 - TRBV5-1 CASSLAGQESSYNSPLHF TGCGCCAGCAGCTTGGCAGGACAGGAAAGCTCCTATAATTCACCCCTCCACTTT
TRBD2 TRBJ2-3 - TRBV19 CASSRAAGGGTDTQYF TGTGCCAGCAGTCGGGCAGCGGGGGGCGGCACAGATACGCAGTATTTT
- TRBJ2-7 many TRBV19 CASSVVGPSYEQYF TGTGCCAGTAGCGTCGTTGGTCCCTCCTACGAGCAGTACTTC
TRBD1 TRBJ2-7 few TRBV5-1 CASSFSPGQGQVQYF TGCGCCAGCAGCTTTAGTCCGGGACAGGGTCAAGTGCAGTACTTC
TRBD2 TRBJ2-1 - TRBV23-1 CASSPLPGGNEQFF TGCGCCAGCAGCCCTTTGCCGGGGGGGAATGAGCAGTTCTTC
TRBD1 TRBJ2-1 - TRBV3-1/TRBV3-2 CASSQAGTGSNEQFF TGTGCCAGCAGCCAGGCCGGGACAGGGAGTAATGAGCAGTTCTTC
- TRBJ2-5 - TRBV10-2 CASSERETQYF TGCGCCAGCAGTGAAAGGGAGACCCAGTACTTC
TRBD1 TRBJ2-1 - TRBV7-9 CASSQGTGGFYNEQFF TGTGCCAGCAGCCAAGGGACAGGGGGCTTTTACAATGAGCAGTTCTTC
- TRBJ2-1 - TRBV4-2 CASSRGGESYNEQFF TGTGCCAGCAGCCGCGGCGGGGAATCCTACAATGAGCAGTTCTTC
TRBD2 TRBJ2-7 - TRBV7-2 CASSFIGGDYEQYF TGTGCCAGCAGCTTTATCGGGGGGGACTACGAGCAGTACTTC
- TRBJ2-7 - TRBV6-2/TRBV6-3 CASSYRATVVEQYF TGTGCCAGCAGTTACCGGGCCACAGTGGTCGAGCAGTACTTC
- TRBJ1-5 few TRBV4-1 CASSQDNGVGQPQHF TGCGCCAGCAGCCAAGATAACGGGGTAGGGCAGCCCCAGCATTTT
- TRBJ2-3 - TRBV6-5 CASSRDGSTDTQYF TGTGCCAGCAGTCGGGACGGGAGCACAGATACGCAGTATTTT
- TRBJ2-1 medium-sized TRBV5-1 CASSFSPYNEQFF TGCGCCAGCAGCTTTAGCCCCTACAATGAGCAGTTCTTC
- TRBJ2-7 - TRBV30 CAWSVTGHWSYEQYF TGTGCCTGGAGTGTGACGGGACACTGGTCCTACGAGCAGTACTTC
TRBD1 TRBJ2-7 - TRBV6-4 CASRRDRGAYEQYF TGTGCCAGCAGGCGGGACAGGGGAGCCTACGAGCAGTACTTC
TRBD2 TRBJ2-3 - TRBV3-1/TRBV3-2 CASSEAGGSDTQYF TGTGCCAGCAGCGAAGCGGGGGGCTCAGATACGCAGTATTTT
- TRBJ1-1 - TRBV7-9 CASSGGIEAFF TGTGCCAGCAGCGGAGGAATTGAAGCTTTCTTT